These T cell receptor beta chains were read from a single sample in a study of PD-L1 blockade in urothelial cancer. TCRdb's copy holds only in-frame clones and misses some; the assay was immunoSEQ multiplex PCR. The repertoire holds more than 45,000 clones, with about 80% as singletons. Sequenced here: PBMCs, sampled around atezolizumab (anti-PD-L1) treatment. These receptors came from a man between 65 and 85 years old with urothelial cancer. The CDR3 runs from the conserved cysteine through the conserved F or W. The D gene is left open where the match is weak. Not every row has a clone size; where given, it reads once, few, many or a size class.

length	V	size	D	J	CDR3	DNA
14	TRBV5-1	NA	TRBD1	TRBJ2-5	CASSSGTGEETQYF	TGCGCCAGCAGCTCCGGGACAGGGGAAGAGACCCAGTACTTC
15	TRBV28	NA	TRBD1	TRBJ1-5	CASRDPGGGYQPQHF	TGTGCCAGCAGAGATCCAGGGGGCGGTTATCAGCCCCAGCATTTT
14	TRBV15	NA	NA	TRBJ2-3	CATSSPSRIDTQYF	TGTGCCACCAGCAGCCCCTCGAGGATAGATACGCAGTATTTT
13	TRBV5-4	NA	NA	TRBJ2-7	CASSLDGAYEQYF	TGTGCCAGCAGCTTGGACGGGGCCTACGAGCAGTACTTC
17	TRBV4-2	once	TRBD1	TRBJ2-2	CASSQVGDRGHTGELFF	TGTGCCAGCAGCCAAGTAGGGGACAGGGGGCACACCGGGGAGCTGTTTTTT
15	TRBV7-2	NA	NA	TRBJ1-3	CASSLVHTSGNTIYF	TGTGCCAGCAGCTTAGTCCACACATCCGGAAACACCATATATTTT
14	TRBV5-5	NA	NA	TRBJ1-5	CASSLRGGNQPQHF	TGTGCCAGCAGCCTCAGGGGAGGCAATCAGCCCCAGCATTTT
19	TRBV21-1	NA	NA	TRBJ2-7	CASSKALFGREDCSYEQYF	TGTGCCAGCAGCAAAGCTCTCTTTGGTCGTGAGGACTGCTCCTACGAGCAGTACTTC
15	TRBV5-1	NA	NA	TRBJ2-1	CASSLAERPYNEQFF	TGCGCCAGCAGCTTGGCGGAGCGGCCCTACAATGAGCAGTTCTTC
14	TRBV6-1	NA	TRBD2	TRBJ2-7	CASSASGRAGEQYF	TGTGCCAGCAGTGCTAGCGGGAGGGCCGGAGAGCAGTACTTC
15	TRBV2	NA	NA	TRBJ1-5	CASSEALRGNQPQHF	TGTGCCAGCAGTGAAGCGCTCAGGGGAAATCAGCCCCAGCATTTT
16	TRBV9	NA	TRBD2	TRBJ2-1	CASSKTGGSQYNEQFF	TGTGCCAGCAGTAAAACGGGCGGGAGCCAGTACAATGAGCAGTTCTTC
15	TRBV4-3	few	NA	TRBJ2-1	CASSQDYSSYNEQFF	TGCGCCAGCAGCCAAGACTACAGCTCCTACAATGAGCAGTTCTTC
15	TRBV11-1	NA	NA	TRBJ2-5	CASSSTGGGSETQYF	TGTGCCAGCAGCTCAACCGGGGGTGGGAGTGAGACCCAGTACTTC
11	TRBV7-9	NA	NA	TRBJ2-1	CASSPVYEQFF	TGTGCCAGCAGCCCAGTGTATGAGCAGTTCTTC
15	TRBV5-1	NA	TRBD2	TRBJ2-1	CASSQSGGAPNEQFF	TGCGCCAGCAGTCAAAGCGGGGGGGCCCCGAATGAGCAGTTCTTC
14	TRBV11-3	NA	TRBD1	TRBJ2-7	CASSDRDRGYEQYF	TGTGCCAGCAGCGACCGGGACAGGGGCTACGAGCAGTACTTC
18	TRBV10-3	NA	TRBD2	TRBJ2-1	CAISESAASGGQYNEQFF	TGTGCCATCAGTGAGTCAGCGGCTAGCGGGGGGCAATACAATGAGCAGTTCTTC
15	TRBV11-3	NA	TRBD2	TRBJ2-2	CASSRRGGTNGELFF	TGTGCCAGCAGCCGCCGCGGGGGAACGAACGGGGAGCTGTTTTTT
18	TRBV15	NA	NA	TRBJ2-7	CATSRERGHTGSSYEQYF	TGTGCCACCAGCAGAGAGCGAGGGCACACAGGGAGCTCCTACGAGCAGTACTTC
17	TRBV18	NA	TRBD2	TRBJ2-3	CASSPPTGTSGTDTQYF	TGTGCCAGCTCACCACCGACCGGGACTAGCGGCACAGATACGCAGTATTTT
14	TRBV27	NA	NA	TRBJ1-5	CASSLKARNQPQHF	TGTGCCAGCAGTTTAAAAGCCAGGAATCAGCCCCAGCATTTT
13	TRBV7-3	NA	NA	TRBJ2-3	CASSLRRGNTQYF	TGTGCCAGCAGCCTCCGACGGGGAAATACGCAGTATTTT
12	TRBV6-1	NA	NA	TRBJ1-3	CASSVRGDTIYF	TGTGCCAGCAGTGTCAGAGGAGACACCATATATTTT
16	TRBV7-3	NA	TRBD2	TRBJ2-1	CASSLTPSGGAREQFF	TGTGCCAGCAGCTTAACCCCTAGCGGGGGGGCCAGGGAGCAGTTCTTC
15	TRBV7-9	few	TRBD1	TRBJ1-4	CASSRYGQGYEKLFF	TGTGCCAGCAGCCGCTACGGACAGGGGTATGAAAAACTGTTTTTT
14	TRBV11-3	NA	NA	TRBJ2-1	CASSPFTSSNEQFF	TGTGCCAGCAGCCCCTTTACTAGCTCCAATGAGCAGTTCTTC
14	TRBV5-1	NA	TRBD1	TRBJ2-3	CASSRDRGSDTQYF	TGCGCCAGCAGCCGGGACAGGGGTTCCGATACGCAGTATTTT
15	TRBV5-4	NA	TRBD1	TRBJ1-2	CASSPRDRENYGYTF	TGTGCCAGCAGCCCAAGGGACAGGGAAAACTATGGCTACACCTTC
15	TRBV19	NA	TRBD2	TRBJ2-7	CASSKASGASDEQYF	TGTGCCAGTAGTAAGGCTAGCGGGGCCTCCGACGAGCAGTACTTC
13	TRBV7-6	few	NA	TRBJ2-5	CASSRQGIETQYF	TGTGCCAGCAGCCGTCAGGGAATAGAGACCCAGTACTTC
16	TRBV19	NA	TRBD1	TRBJ2-1	CASSTRTGGSYNEQFF	TGTGCCAGTAGTACCCGGACAGGGGGCTCCTACAATGAGCAGTTCTTC
15	TRBV30	NA	NA	TRBJ1-1	CAWSVERGGNTEAFF	TGTGCCTGGAGTGTGGAGCGCGGAGGGAACACTGAAGCTTTCTTT
14	TRBV29-1	NA	NA	TRBJ2-7	CSARGGQGGDEQYF	TGCAGCGCCCGCGGGGGGCAGGGGGGCGACGAGCAGTACTTC
16	TRBV15	NA	TRBD1	TRBJ2-5	CATTGEGRGLQETQYF	TGTGCCACCACAGGTGAGGGCAGGGGGCTGCAAGAGACCCAGTACTTC
14	TRBV5-6	once	NA	TRBJ2-7	CASSGGGVSYEQYF	TGTGCCAGCAGCGGAGGGGGCGTAAGCTACGAGCAGTACTTC
12	TRBV12-5	few	NA	TRBJ1-6	CASGLEEGVLHF	TGTGCTAGTGGTTTAGAGGAGGGTGTCCTCCACTTT
16	TRBV4-1	NA	NA	TRBJ1-5	CASSQDLGRDNQPQHF	TGCGCCAGCAGCCAAGATCTCGGGAGGGACAATCAGCCCCAGCATTTT
16	TRBV4-1	NA	TRBD2	TRBJ2-7	CASSQDWGTSGYEQYF	TGCGCCAGCAGCCAAGATTGGGGAACTAGCGGCTACGAGCAGTACTTC
14	TRBV11-1	few	NA	TRBJ1-1	CASSFAGANTEAFF	TGTGCCAGCAGCTTCGCAGGGGCGAACACTGAAGCTTTCTTT
14	TRBV11-3	NA	NA	TRBJ2-7	CASSLQEVSYEQYF	TGTGCCAGCAGCCTCCAGGAGGTCTCCTACGAGCAGTACTTC
17	TRBV4-3	NA	TRBD2	TRBJ2-7	CASSQEGTSGAPYEQYF	TGCGCCAGCAGCCAAGAAGGGACTAGCGGGGCACCCTACGAGCAGTACTTC
15	TRBV28	NA	NA	TRBJ1-2	CASSFRGGGSGGYTF	TGTGCCAGCAGTTTCCGTGGCGGTGGTTCCGGCGGCTACACCTTC
15	TRBV5-1	NA	TRBD1	TRBJ2-5	CASSLRTGTQETQYF	TGCGCCAGCAGCTTGAGGACAGGGACTCAAGAGACCCAGTACTTC
17	TRBV12-5	once	TRBD2	TRBJ2-1	CASGLVGGTSGSNEQFF	TGTGCTAGTGGTTTGGTAGGTGGGACTAGCGGGAGTAATGAGCAGTTCTTC
14	TRBV2	few	NA	TRBJ1-5	CASSEGVGNQPQHF	TGTGCCAGCAGTGAAGGTGTAGGCAATCAGCCCCAGCATTTT
15	TRBV6-5	NA	NA	TRBJ1-3	CASSRGQPPGNTIYF	TGTGCCAGCAGCCGCGGACAGCCTCCTGGAAACACCATATATTTT
16	TRBV12-5	NA	NA	TRBJ2-3	CASGRWGGSSTDTQYF	TGTGCTAGTGGTCGCTGGGGCGGCTCTAGCACAGATACGCAGTATTTT
17	TRBV5-1	NA	TRBD1	TRBJ1-1	CASSLDQGARLNTEAFF	TGCGCCAGCAGCTTGGACCAGGGGGCCCGGTTGAACACTGAAGCTTTCTTT
14	TRBV5-1	few	TRBD1	TRBJ1-1	CASTRDSLNTEAFF	TGCGCCAGCACCCGGGACAGTTTGAACACTGAAGCTTTCTTT
15	TRBV28	NA	TRBD1	TRBJ2-1	CASSVSRGLYNEQFF	TGTGCCAGCAGTGTCTCCAGGGGGCTCTACAATGAGCAGTTCTTC
13	TRBV12-5	NA	NA	TRBJ1-1	CASGQGLNTEAFF	TGTGCTAGTGGACAGGGCCTGAACACTGAAGCTTTCTTT
15	TRBV6-1	few	NA	TRBJ1-1	CASSSTSQGYTEAFF	TGTGCCAGCAGTTCCACATCACAGGGTTACACTGAAGCTTTCTTT
14	TRBV7-2	NA	NA	TRBJ1-2	CASSLGSQNYGYTF	TGTGCCAGCAGCTTAGGGTCGCAGAACTATGGCTACACCTTC